Shown below are 27 T cell receptor beta chains from a single sample sequenced in a study of long-term antiretroviral therapy in people with HIV (dated by TCRdb to between 2022 and 2023). The immunoSEQ hsTCRB v3.0 assay was used at survey level resolution to sequence the TRB variable region. TCRdb's version of the immuneACCESS table is confined to in-frame rearrangements and falls short of the full clone set. An unresolved V gene accounts for under half of the shortfall where checked; the remainder is of unknown origin. This sample is represented by around 30,000 clones; around 90% of them were singletons. The top ten clones comprise 10% to 15% of the sample. Here the sequenced sample was unsorted PBMCs, taken 1.1 years after starting antiretroviral therapy. The receptor source for this set is a man aged 18-30 years with HIV.

This clone was seen a handful of times. V gene TRBV15 combines with J gene TRBJ1-6; tentative D call: TRBD1 (5 bases). This CDR3 spans 16 amino acids. CDR1 is LNHNV, CDR2 YYDKDF, per germline (reference sequence). The V gene lost 0 bases and the J gene lost 7 bases, with 13 bases spanning the gap. CDR3 sequence: CATSRDLWGSNSPLHF. The CDR3 DNA reads as TGTGCCACCAGCAGAGATCTTTGGGGGTCCAATTCACCCCTCCACTTT.

V usage is TRBV29-1 and J usage is TRBJ2-7; TRBD1 matches 8 bases. V lost 7 bases to trimming and J lost 2 bases; unmatched junction nucleotides: 10. The CDR3 loop spans 14 amino acids. Germline lookup yields CDR1 SQVTM and CDR2 ANQGSEA. The CDR3 loop reads CSASRTGWAYEQYF. Written as DNA, the CDR3 is TGCAGCGCCAGTAGGACAGGGTGGGCCTACGAGCAGTACTTC.

This sequence joins TRBV7-9 and TRBJ2-5, with a weak D call TRBD1 (5 bases). This CDR3 has 16 amino acids. Germline assignment: CDR1 SEHNR and CDR2 FQNEAQ (reference sequence). V was trimmed by 3 bases and J by 1 base, leaving 15 bases between them. This chain's CDR3 is CASSFGHVRSQETQYF. The CDR3 DNA follows: TGTGCCAGCAGCTTCGGACACGTCCGCAGCCAAGAGACCCAGTACTTC.

This chain connects TRBV5-1 to TRBJ2-7, with 7 bases fitting TRBD2. This CDR3 has 15 residues. Germline CDR1 is SGHRS and CDR2 is YFSETQ. Trimming removed 4 bases from V and 1 base from J; junction bases left unmatched: 8. The DNA for the CDR3 is TGCGCCAGCAGCCCCTATCTAGCGGATTCCTACGAGCAGTACTTC. Translating it yields CASSPYLADSYEQYF.

This chain links TRBV2 with TRBJ2-2, with TRBD2 matching over 12 bases. V trimming: 5 bases; J trimming: 0 bases; junction bases outside the gene matches: 10. CDR1 is SNHLY, CDR2 FYNNEI, per germline. This CDR3 comprises 19 residues. CDR3 sequence: CASSPSGRELNANTGELFF. The CDR3 region has the DNA TGTGCCAGCAGTCCTAGCGGGAGGGAGTTAAACGCGAACACCGGGGAGCTGTTTTTT.

The chain links TRBV5-4 to TRBJ1-4, with D tentatively TRBD1 (6 bases). The CDR3 covers 15 residues. Trimming stripped 4 bases from V and 5 bases from J, with 15 bases between. The germline V gene has CDR1 SGHNT and CDR2 YYREEE (reference sequence). The DNA for the CDR3 is TGTGCCAGCAGCCGCACAGGGCTTAGGAATGAAAAACTGTTTTTT. Translating it yields CASSRTGLRNEKLFF.

V is TRBV9 and J is TRBJ2-3, with a possible D match to TRBD2 (6 bases). Germline CDR1 reads SGDLS; CDR2 reads YYNGEE. V was pared by 3 bases and J by 2 bases, with 13 bases between. The CDR3 loop spans 15 amino acids. The CDR3 is CASSADYFLTDTQYF. As DNA, the CDR3 is TGTGCCAGCAGCGCGGACTATTTTCTCACAGATACGCAGTATTTT. Complete variable domain (other parts from reference TRBV9 and TRBJ2-3): DSGVTQTPKHLITATGQRVTLRCSPRSGDLSVYWYQQSLDQGLQFLIQYYNGEERAKGNILERFSAQQFPDLHSELNLSSLELGDSALYFCASSADYFLTDTQYFGPGTRLTVL.

The rearrangement links TRBV29-1 to TRBJ2-3; 14 nucleotides align to TRBD2. This CDR3 is 15 amino acids long. The germline gives CDR1 SQVTM, CDR2 ANQGSEA. With 6 bases clipped from V and 4 bases from J, the junction kept 6 bases outside the gene matches. The CDR3 DNA reads TGCAGCGTGGGGACTAGCGGGGGTTCGGCAGATACGCAGTATTTT. As protein: CSVGTSGGSADTQYF.

The V and J genes are TRBV18 and TRBJ2-7, with a tentative D call TRBD2 (7 bases). Trimming stripped 3 bases from V and 4 bases from J, with 10 bases between. In germline, CDR1 is KGHSH, CDR2 LQKENI. This CDR3 has 13 residues. The DNA of the CDR3 is TGTGCCAGCTCACCGGGGGGGCGGTACGAGCAGTACTTC. The encoded protein is CASSPGGRYEQYF.

V and J are TRBV6-4 and TRBJ2-3; D gene ambiguous. This CDR3 is built from 14 residues. Trimming took 2 bases from V and 6 from J, leaving 12 bases between them. Per germline, CDR1 MRHNA and CDR2 SNTAGT. The CDR3 coding sequence is TGTGCCAGCAGTGACAGTCTAGACTCTGATACGCAGTATTTT. This gives the protein CASSDSLDSDTQYF.

CDR3 amino acids: CASSDRVTGELFF. CDR3 sequence (DNA): TGTGCCAGCAGTGACAGGGTAACCGGGGAGCTGTTTTTT. The chain uses TRBV2 and TRBJ2-2; D is possibly TRBD1 (5 bases). The V and J ends lost 3 bases and 5 bases respectively, with 7 bases between them. Germline loops: CDR1 SNHLY, CDR2 FYNNEI. This CDR3 is built from 13 residues.

The chain joins TRBV5-4 to TRBJ2-5, with D maybe TRBD2 (6 bases). The CDR3 runs 14 residues. V dropped 5 bases and J dropped 0 bases, with 11 bases sitting between them. Germline V gene data show CDR1 as SGHNT and CDR2 as YYREEE (reference sequence). CDR3 in amino acids: CASSSLAHQETQYF. The CDR3 nucleotides read TGTGCCAGCAGTTCCCTAGCGCACCAAGAGACCCAGTACTTC.

This chain connects TRBV5-6 to TRBJ2-7; D possibly corresponds to TRBD2 (6 bases). Per germline, CDR1 SGHDT and CDR2 YYEEEE. CDR3 length: 15 amino acids. Trimming left V 0 bases short and J 4 bases short, with 14 bases between. CDR3 region: CASSLGWGELYEQYF. The CDR3 DNA sequence: TGTGCCAGCAGCTTGGGTTGGGGGGAATTATACGAGCAGTACTTC.

The chain couples TRBV6-1 to TRBJ2-3; D remains unclear. V shed 6 bases and J shed 5 bases, with 15 bases lying between them. Germline values: CDR1 MNHNS, CDR2 SASEGT. The CDR3 is 14 amino acids. The CDR3 sequence is CASSPGGGVDTQYF. In DNA, the CDR3 is TGTGCCAGCAGCCCCGGTGGTGGTGTAGATACGCAGTATTTT.

The J gene is TRBJ2-1, the V gene TRBV11-2; D is perhaps TRBD2 (5 bases). The germline V and J ends were trimmed by 5 bases and 7 bases, with 15 bases remaining between them. The germline V gene encodes CDR1 SGHAT and CDR2 FQNNGV. This CDR3 region has 14 residues. The CDR3 sequence: CASSLPGIWNEQFF. The CDR3 bases are TGTGCCAGCAGCCTACCCGGGATCTGGAATGAGCAGTTCTTC.

V gene TRBV5-6 combines with J gene TRBJ2-3, with D unclear. CDR1 is SGHDT, CDR2 YYEEEE, per germline. This CDR3 is 12 amino acids long. V lost 5 bases and J 5 bases, leaving 9 bases between the germline ends. The CDR3 DNA reads as TGTGCCAGCAGGGCTATGGAAGATACGCAGTATTTT. Translating it yields CASRAMEDTQYF. The whole variable domain, filled in from reference TRBV5-6 and TRBJ2-3, reads DAGVTQSPTHLIKTRGQQVTLRCSPKSGHDTVSWYQQALGQGPQFIFQYYEEEERQRGNFPDRFSGHQFPNYSSELNVNALLLGDSALYLCASRAMEDTQYFGPGTRLTVL.

Concerning this clone itself: Other nucleotide sequences in the sample specify the same CDR3. The chain combines TRBV5-1 with TRBJ1-2; 7 bases agree with TRBD1. The CDR3 totals 14 residues. Germline loops: CDR1 SGHRS, CDR2 YFSETQ. V was pared by 4 bases and J by 5 bases, with 8 bases of the junction left unmatched. CDR3 bases: TGCGCCAGCAGCCTGCGACAGGGTGGGTATGGCTACACCTTC. Amino acid sequence: CASSLRQGGYGYTF. Based on the CDR3 plus reference TRBV5-1 and TRBJ1-2, the full variable domain is KAGVTQTPRYLIKTRGQQVTLSCSPISGHRSVSWYQQTPGQGLQFLFEYFSETQRNKGNFPGRFSGRQFSNSRSEMNVSTLELGDSALYLCASSLRQGGYGYTFGSGTRLTVV.

Points on this clone: The junction departs from the called germline gene at one end, perhaps through a read error. At the DNA level, this CDR3 is encoded by other sequences in the same sample as well. V gene TRBV15 combines with J gene TRBJ1-1; maybe TRBD1 (5 bases). Per the germline V gene, CDR1 is LNHNV and CDR2 is YYDKDF (reference sequence). This CDR3 region has 15 residues. The DNA for the CDR3 is TGTGCCACCAGCAGAGATCGGGGGTTGAACACTGAGGCTTTCTTT. It translates to CATSRDRGLNTEAFF.

The chain recombines TRBV10-3 with TRBJ2-3, with 7 bases identical to TRBD2. Losses at the gene ends were 4 bases for V and 2 bases for J; bases not matched to a gene: 12. CDR1 ENHRY and CDR2 SYGVKD come from the germline V gene. CDR3 length: 17 amino acids. CDR3 amino acids: CAISGALRGRLTDTQYF. CDR3 DNA sequence: TGTGCCATCAGTGGGGCCCTGCGGGGGAGGCTCACAGATACGCAGTATTTT.

The V call is TRBV2, the J call TRBJ2-7, with unresolved D. V lost 4 bases and J 4 bases, leaving 5 bases between the germline ends. The CDR3 consists of 11 residues. CDR1 and CDR2 (germline): SNHLY, FYNNEI. CDR3 DNA sequence: TGTGCCAGCAGTGGAGGTTACGAGCAGTACTTC. This codes for CASSGGYEQYF.

The rearrangement joins TRBV2 to TRBJ2-7, with 14 bases identical to TRBD2. Trimming removed 6 bases from V and 4 bases from J; junction bases left unmatched: 5. The germline V gene has CDR1 SNHLY and CDR2 FYNNEI. CDR3 length: 15 residues. CDR3 DNA: TGTGCCAGCAGGGGGACTAGCGGGGGTTCTTACGAGCAGTACTTC. Its translation is CASRGTSGGSYEQYF. Full variable domain (outside the CDR3, taken from reference TRBV2 and TRBJ2-7): EPEVTQTPSHQVTQMGQEVILRCVPISNHLYFYWYRQILGQKVEFLVSFYNNEISEKSEIFDDQFSVERPDGSNFTLKIRSTKLEDSAMYFCASRGTSGGSYEQYFGPGTRLTVT.

J is TRBJ1-4 and V is TRBV7-2; D remains unclear. CDR3 length: 14 amino acids. The V end was cut by 2 bases, the J end by 5 bases, with 9 bases between. The germline V gene encodes CDR1 SGHTA and CDR2 FQGNSA. The CDR3 is CASSLWSRNEKLFF. The CDR3, as DNA: TGTGCCAGCAGCTTATGGTCCCGAAATGAAAAACTGTTTTTT.

In DNA, the CDR3 is TGTGCCAGCATCTCGACCAATATGGGGACCCAGTACTTC. This codes for CASISTNMGTQYF. This chain joins TRBV7-8 and TRBJ2-5; D remains ambiguous. The CDR3 has 13 residues. V lost 7 bases and J lost 7, with 16 bases in between. Germline-derived CDR1 and CDR2 are SGHVS and FQNEAQ.

The rearrangement links TRBV7-9 to TRBJ2-7; 15 positions match TRBD2. With V trimmed by 11 bases and J by 6 bases, 2 bases remained unmatched. The CDR3 extends over 12 amino acids. Germline loops: CDR1 SEHNR, CDR2 FQNEAQ (reference sequence). CDR3 DNA sequence: TGTGCCGGGGGACTAGCGGGAGGCGAGCAGTACTTC. It codes for CAGGLAGGEQYF.

The chain has TRBV27 and TRBJ1-3, with D hard to call. Looked up from germline, CDR1 is MNHEY and CDR2 is SMNVEV (reference sequence). The CDR3 contains 14 residues. The germline V and J ends were trimmed by 6 bases and 0 bases, with 9 bases remaining between them. CDR3 in amino acids: CASSLAFSGNTIYF. The DNA of the CDR3 is TGTGCCAGCAGCCTCGCCTTCTCTGGAAACACCATATATTTT.

The rearrangement uses TRBV5-1 and TRBJ2-7; the D gene is possibly TRBD1 (5 bases). Trimming removed 0 bases at V and 3 bases at J, with 10 bases between. The CDR3 contains 14 residues. Germline V CDR1 and CDR2: SGHRS, YFSETQ. In nucleotides, the CDR3 is TGCGCCAGCAGCTTGGGCAGGGTAGGCTACGAGCAGTACTTC. Its translation: CASSLGRVGYEQYF.

CDR3 nucleotide sequence: TGTGCCAGCAGTGCTGGGACAGGGGGCGTTCAGCCCCAGCATTTT. Protein: CASSAGTGGVQPQHF. V gene TRBV6-1 combines with J gene TRBJ1-5; TRBD1 matches at 12 bases. The CDR3 extends over 15 amino acids. With V trimmed by 4 bases and J by 6 bases, 4 bases remained unmatched. Per the germline V gene, CDR1 is MNHNS and CDR2 is SASEGT.